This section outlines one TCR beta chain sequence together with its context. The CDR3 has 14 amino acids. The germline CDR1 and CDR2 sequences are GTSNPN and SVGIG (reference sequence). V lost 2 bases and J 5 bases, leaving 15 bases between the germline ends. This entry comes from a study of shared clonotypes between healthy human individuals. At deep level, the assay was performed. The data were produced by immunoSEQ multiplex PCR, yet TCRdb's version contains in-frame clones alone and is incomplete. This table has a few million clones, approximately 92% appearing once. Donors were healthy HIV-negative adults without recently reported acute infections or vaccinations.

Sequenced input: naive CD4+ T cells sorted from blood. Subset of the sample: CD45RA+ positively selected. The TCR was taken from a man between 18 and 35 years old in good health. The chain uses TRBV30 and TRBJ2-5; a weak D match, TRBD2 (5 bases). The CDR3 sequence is CAWSSGNIGETQYF. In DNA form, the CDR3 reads TGTGCCTGGAGTAGCGGAAATATAGGGGAGACCCAGTACTTC.